These 10 T cell receptor beta chains were sequenced from one sample in a study of blood T cell repertoires in COVID-19. Repertoires were generated with immunoSEQ multiplex PCR, while TCRdb's copy carries only in-frame clones and drops some. The profile shows over 95,000 clones, 81% of them singletons. The specimen was peripheral blood. These receptors originate from a human donor in a cohort sampled during active COVID-19.

In regard to this clone: The junction departs from germline at one end; a sequencing error may be responsible. The chain carries TRBV7-7 and TRBJ2-7, with D uncertain. The V gene's germline CDR1 is SSHAT and CDR2 FNYEAQ (reference sequence). The CDR3 is 13 amino acids. The CDR3 sequence: CASSPDVVSEQYF. The CDR3 DNA reads TGTGCTAGCAGCCCTGATGTTGTCAGTGAGCAGTACTTC. The variable domain in full, completed from reference TRBV7-7 and TRBJ2-7, reads GAGVSQSPRYKVTKRGQDVTLRCDPISSHATLYWYQQALGQGPEFLTYFNYEAQPDKSGLPSDRFSAERPEGSISTLTIQRTEQRDSAMYRCASSPDVVSEQYFGPGTRLTVT.

This clone appeared a single time. The CDR3 DNA reads as TGTGCCAGCAGCTTGGGAGGGGGCCAGGAGAACACTGAAGCTTTCTTT. It encodes CASSLGGGQENTEAFF. V is TRBV5-6 and J is TRBJ1-1, with 7 bases matching TRBD1. Germline V gene lookup returns CDR1 SGHDT and CDR2 YYEEEE. The J segment lost 1 base and the V segment lost 0 bases, leaving 6 bases of the junction unmatched. The CDR3 consists of 16 residues.

Only a few counts were recorded for this clone. The rearrangement uses TRBV6-5 and TRBJ1-5, with TRBD1 matching 7 bases. The V and J ends lost 5 bases and 2 bases, in that order; junction bases with no gene match: 6. CDR1 is MNHEY, CDR2 SVGAGI, per germline. The CDR3 length is 15 residues. In nucleotides, the CDR3 is TGTGCCAGCAGTACGACAGGGATCGGCAATCAGCCCCAGCATTTT. This translates into CASSTTGIGNQPQHF.

This clone was observed many times. This chain connects TRBV6-5 to TRBJ1-1; weak D call: TRBD1 (6 bases). V dropped 6 bases and J dropped 6 bases, with 17 bases sitting between them. CDR1 and CDR2 from the germline V gene are MNHEY and SVGAGI. The CDR3 is made up of 14 amino acids. DNA of the CDR3: TGTGCCAGCAGCTTTCAGGGGAACAGCGCTGAAGCTTTCTTT. This gives the protein CASSFQGNSAEAFF.

This chain links TRBV7-2 with TRBJ2-3, with TRBD1 identical over 7 bases. The length of the CDR3 is 14 residues. V was clipped by 6 bases and J by 1 base; unmatched bases: 4. From germline, CDR1 is SGHTA and CDR2 FQGNSA. The chain's CDR3 is CASSRQGRTDTQYF. The CDR3 bases are TGTGCCAGCAGTCGACAGGGACGCACAGATACGCAGTATTTT. Full variable domain (rest looked up from reference TRBV7-2 and TRBJ2-3): GAGVSQSPSNKVTEKGKDVELRCDPISGHTALYWYRQSLGQGLEFLIYFQGNSAPDKSGLPSDRFSAERTGGSVSTLTIQRTQQEDSAVYLCASSRQGRTDTQYFGPGTRLTVL.

The V and J genes are TRBV7-9 and TRBJ2-1; 7 positions agree with TRBD2. The germline V gene has CDR1 SEHNR and CDR2 FQNEAQ (reference sequence). This CDR3 is built from 15 residues. J was trimmed by 4 bases and V by 5 bases; bases with no gene match: 8. The CDR3 region has the DNA TGTGCCAGCAGCAACACTAGCGCACTATACAATGAGCAGTTCTTC. Residues: CASSNTSALYNEQFF.

This chain connects TRBV5-5 to TRBJ2-7, with 10 nucleotides matching TRBD1. The CDR3 totals 14 residues. The V gene end was trimmed by 4 bases and the J gene end by 4 bases; junction bases not matched to a gene: 5. Germline lookup yields CDR1 SGHKS and CDR2 YYEKEE (reference sequence). In DNA, the CDR3 is TGTGCCAGCAGCCCGGGACAGGGGCTGTACGAGCAGTACTTC. Translating it yields CASSPGQGLYEQYF.

This chain's CDR3 is CASSHRDSQETQYF. CDR3 nucleotide sequence: TGCGCCAGCAGCCACAGGGACTCCCAAGAGACCCAGTACTTC. The chain uses TRBV4-1 and TRBJ2-5; the D gene is possibly TRBD2 (6 bases). V lost 3 bases to trimming and J lost 1 base, with 9 bases between them. Germline CDR1 is MGHRA and CDR2 is YSYEKL. The CDR3 extends over 14 amino acids.

The chain combines TRBV18 with TRBJ2-2; D is possibly TRBD2 (6 bases). The germline V gene has CDR1 KGHSH and CDR2 LQKENI. The V end was cut by 2 bases, the J end by 1 base, with 14 bases between. This CDR3 is built from 17 residues. CDR3 region: CASSPRIAEMNTGELFF. As DNA, the CDR3 is TGTGCCAGCTCACCAAGAATAGCGGAGATGAACACCGGGGAGCTGTTTTTT.

The chain's CDR3 is CASSLGQEETQYF. Written as DNA, the CDR3 is TGTGCCAGCAGCTTGGGACAGGAAGAGACCCAGTACTTC. V gene TRBV5-4 combines with J gene TRBJ2-5; perhaps TRBD1 as D (6 bases). This CDR3 region has 13 residues. Germline V gene lookup returns CDR1 SGHNT and CDR2 YYREEE (reference sequence). V lost 0 bases to trimming and J lost 3 bases, with 6 bases between them.